This TCR beta chain was sequenced during a study of shared clonotypes between healthy human individuals. In the study overall: Donors had three CD4 naive, three CD4 memory, two CD8 naive and one CD8 memory plate apiece.

Clones were read by immunoSEQ multiplex PCR, and TCRdb kept only the in-frame ones, dropping some. The sample records fewer than 1 million clones, around 96% being singletons. With regard to this clone: Its antigen is undetermined.

The germline CDR1 and CDR2 sequences are MNHNS and SASEGT. With 8 bases clipped from V and 5 bases from J, the junction kept 8 bases outside the gene matches. The CDR3 consists of 14 residues. CD45RO-negative cells were positively selected for CCR7, leaving out terminally differentiated effector memory CD45RA+ cells. Findings and caveats of the study: Several donors held 5% to 5.5% of naive CD4 clonotypes in common. Genetic and exposure-history diversity was limited by the few donors.

The sequenced material came from naive CD8+ T cells sorted from blood. The rearrangement uses TRBV6-1 and TRBJ2-5; 10 nucleotides line up with TRBD1. This sequence was found in a man aged 25-40 years in good health. DNA for the CDR3: TGTGCCAGCTCCGACAGGGGGCTCGAGGAGACCCAGTACTTC. Translated: CASSDRGLEETQYF.